This T cell receptor (beta chain) appears in the sequencing data of a study of shared clonotypes between healthy human individuals. As concerns this clone: Its antigen is not known.

Assay: immunoSEQ multiplex PCR; the TCRdb copy retains only in-frame clones and omits some. The data contain a few million clones, around 93% of them singletons. General study points: All-four-donor shared clonotypes had higher generation probabilities than non-shared clonotypes did.

CD8 cells classed as naive were CD45RO-negative and positively selected for CCR7, excluding terminally differentiated effector memory CD45RA+ cells. Donors were healthy HIV-negative adults without recently reported acute infections or vaccinations. Between the trimmed V and J ends, which lost 7 bases and 1 base, there was a span of 7 bases. The CDR3 totals 12 residues. The V gene's germline CDR1 is MGHDK and CDR2 SYGVNS. The genes are TRBV25-1 and TRBJ1-1; D perhaps matches TRBD1 (5 bases). The clonotype originates from a young man in good health. Some clones in this sample may be carry-over from other donors' samples. The sequencing input was naive CD8+ T cells from PBMCs. DNA for the CDR3: TGTGCCAGCACAGACAGGAACACTGAAGCTTTCTTT. Translated, it gives CASTDRNTEAFF.